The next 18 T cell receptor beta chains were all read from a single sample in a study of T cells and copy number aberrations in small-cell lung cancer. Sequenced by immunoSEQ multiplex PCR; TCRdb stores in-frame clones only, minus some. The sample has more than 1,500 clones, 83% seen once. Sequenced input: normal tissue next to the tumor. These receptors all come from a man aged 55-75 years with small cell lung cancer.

The CDR3 nucleotides are TGTGCCAGCAGCTTATTTGGGGCCAACGTCCTGACTTTC. Translated, it gives CASSLFGANVLTF. The chain carries TRBV11-2 and TRBJ2-6; D remains unclear. This CDR3 is 13 amino acids long. V was pared by 2 bases and J by 3 bases, with 2 bases between. Germline V gene lookup returns CDR1 SGHAT and CDR2 FQNNGV. The whole variable domain, filled in from reference TRBV11-2 and TRBJ2-6, reads EAGVAQSPRYKIIEKRQSVAFWCNPISGHATLYWYQQILGQGPKLLIQFQNNGVVDDSQLPKDRFSAERLKGVDSTLKIQPAKLEDSAVYLCASSLFGANVLTFGAGSRLTVL.

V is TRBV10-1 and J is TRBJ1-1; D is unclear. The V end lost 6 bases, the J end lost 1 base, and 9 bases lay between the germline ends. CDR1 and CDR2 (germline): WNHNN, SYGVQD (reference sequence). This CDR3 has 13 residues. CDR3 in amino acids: CASRKDGNTEAFF. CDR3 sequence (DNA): TGCGCCAGCAGGAAAGACGGGAACACTGAAGCTTTCTTT.

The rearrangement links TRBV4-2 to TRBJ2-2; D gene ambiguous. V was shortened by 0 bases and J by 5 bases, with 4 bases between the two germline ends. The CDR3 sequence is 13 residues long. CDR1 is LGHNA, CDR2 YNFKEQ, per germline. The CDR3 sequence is CASSQERTGELFF. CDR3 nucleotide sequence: TGTGCCAGCAGCCAAGAGCGGACCGGGGAGCTGTTTTTT.

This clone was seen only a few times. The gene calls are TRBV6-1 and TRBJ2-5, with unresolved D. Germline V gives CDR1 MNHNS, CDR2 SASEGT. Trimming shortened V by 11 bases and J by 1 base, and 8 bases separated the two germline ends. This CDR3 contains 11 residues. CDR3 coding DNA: TGTGCCGGGTCTAGCCAAGAGACCCAGTACTTC. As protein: CAGSSQETQYF.

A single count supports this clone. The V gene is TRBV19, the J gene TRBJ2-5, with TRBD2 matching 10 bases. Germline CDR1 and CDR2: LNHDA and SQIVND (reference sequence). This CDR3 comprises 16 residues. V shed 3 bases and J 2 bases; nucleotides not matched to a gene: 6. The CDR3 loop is CASSMGLAGVQETQYF. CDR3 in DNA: TGTGCCAGTAGTATGGGGCTAGCGGGGGTACAAGAGACCCAGTACTTC.

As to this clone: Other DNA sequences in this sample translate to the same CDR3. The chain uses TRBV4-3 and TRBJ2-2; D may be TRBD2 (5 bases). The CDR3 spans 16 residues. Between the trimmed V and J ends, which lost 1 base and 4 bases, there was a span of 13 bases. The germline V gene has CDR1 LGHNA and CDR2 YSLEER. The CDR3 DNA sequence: TGCGCCAGCAGCCAAGCCCTGGAACGGGGCACCGGGGAGCTGTTTTTT. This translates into CASSQALERGTGELFF.

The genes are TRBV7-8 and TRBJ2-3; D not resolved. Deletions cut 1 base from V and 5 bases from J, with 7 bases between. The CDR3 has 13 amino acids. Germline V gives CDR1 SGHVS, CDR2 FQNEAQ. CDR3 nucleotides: TGTGCCAGCAGCTTAGTTCCGATAGATACGCAGTATTTT. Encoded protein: CASSLVPIDTQYF.

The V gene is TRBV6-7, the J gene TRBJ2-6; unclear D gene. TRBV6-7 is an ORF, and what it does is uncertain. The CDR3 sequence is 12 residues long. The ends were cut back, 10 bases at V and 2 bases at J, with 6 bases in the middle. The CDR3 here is CAITTGANVLTF. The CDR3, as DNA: TGTGCCATCACAACTGGGGCCAACGTCCTGACTTTC.

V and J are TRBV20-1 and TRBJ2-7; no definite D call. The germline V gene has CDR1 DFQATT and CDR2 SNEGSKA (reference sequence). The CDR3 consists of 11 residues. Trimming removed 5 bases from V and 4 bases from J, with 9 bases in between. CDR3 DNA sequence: TGCAGTGCTCCTCTCAATTACGAGCAGTACTTC. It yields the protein CSAPLNYEQYF.

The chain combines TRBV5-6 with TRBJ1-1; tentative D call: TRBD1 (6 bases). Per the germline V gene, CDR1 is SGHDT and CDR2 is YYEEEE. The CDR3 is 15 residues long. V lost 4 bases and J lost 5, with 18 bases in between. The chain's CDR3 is CASSAIRDIGTEAFF. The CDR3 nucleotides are TGTGCCAGCAGCGCAATCCGGGACATAGGAACTGAAGCTTTCTTT.

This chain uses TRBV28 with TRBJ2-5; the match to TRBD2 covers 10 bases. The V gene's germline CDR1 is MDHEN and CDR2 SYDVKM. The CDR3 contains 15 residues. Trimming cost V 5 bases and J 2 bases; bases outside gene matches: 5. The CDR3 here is CASSLSSGGQETQYF. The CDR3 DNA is TGTGCCAGCAGTCTCTCTAGCGGGGGTCAAGAGACCCAGTACTTC.

The CDR3 spells CASSARGGQGTETQYF. The CDR3 coding sequence is TGTGCCAGCAGCGCCCGTGGGGGACAGGGCACAGAGACCCAGTACTTC. This chain joins TRBV5-6 and TRBJ2-5; 9 bases fit TRBD1. There are 16 residues in the CDR3. Trimming took 4 bases from V and 4 from J; bases not matched to a gene: 11. Germline CDR1 and CDR2: SGHDT and YYEEEE.

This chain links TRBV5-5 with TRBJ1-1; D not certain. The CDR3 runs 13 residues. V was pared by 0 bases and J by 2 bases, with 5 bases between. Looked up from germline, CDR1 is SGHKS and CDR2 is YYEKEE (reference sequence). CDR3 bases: TGTGCCAGCAGCTTGGAGAGAAACACTGAAGCTTTCTTT. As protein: CASSLERNTEAFF.

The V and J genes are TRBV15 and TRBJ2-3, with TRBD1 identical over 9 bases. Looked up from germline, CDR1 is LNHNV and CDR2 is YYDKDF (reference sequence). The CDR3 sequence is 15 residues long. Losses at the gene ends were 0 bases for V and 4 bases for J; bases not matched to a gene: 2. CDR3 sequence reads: CATSRDNRGPDTQYF. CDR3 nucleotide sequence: TGTGCCACCAGCAGAGATAACAGGGGGCCAGATACGCAGTATTTT.

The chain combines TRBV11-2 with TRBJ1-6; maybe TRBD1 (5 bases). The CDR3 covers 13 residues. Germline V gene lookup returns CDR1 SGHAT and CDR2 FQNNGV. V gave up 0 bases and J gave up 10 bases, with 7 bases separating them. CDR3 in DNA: TGTGCCAGCAGCTTAGACAGGGAATCACCCCTCCACTTT. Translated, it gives CASSLDRESPLHF.

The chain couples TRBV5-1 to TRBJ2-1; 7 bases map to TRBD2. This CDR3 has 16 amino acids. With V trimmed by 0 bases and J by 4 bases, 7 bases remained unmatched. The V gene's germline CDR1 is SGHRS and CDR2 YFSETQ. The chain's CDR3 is CASSLEGSGQYNEQFF. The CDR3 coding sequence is TGCGCCAGCAGCTTGGAGGGTAGCGGGCAATACAATGAGCAGTTCTTC.

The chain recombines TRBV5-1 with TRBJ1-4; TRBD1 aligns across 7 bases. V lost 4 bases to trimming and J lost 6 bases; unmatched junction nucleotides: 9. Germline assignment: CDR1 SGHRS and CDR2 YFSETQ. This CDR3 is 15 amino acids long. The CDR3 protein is CASSPRTGGDEKLFF. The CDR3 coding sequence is TGCGCCAGCAGCCCCCGGACAGGAGGGGATGAAAAACTGTTTTTT.

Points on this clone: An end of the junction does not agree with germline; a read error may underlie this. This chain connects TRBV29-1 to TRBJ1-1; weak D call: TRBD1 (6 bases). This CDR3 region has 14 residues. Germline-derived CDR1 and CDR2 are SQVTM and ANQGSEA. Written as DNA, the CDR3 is TGCAGCGTTGAAGGTGAGGCAGGGGACACTAAAGCTTTCTTT. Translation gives CSVEGEAGDTKAFF.